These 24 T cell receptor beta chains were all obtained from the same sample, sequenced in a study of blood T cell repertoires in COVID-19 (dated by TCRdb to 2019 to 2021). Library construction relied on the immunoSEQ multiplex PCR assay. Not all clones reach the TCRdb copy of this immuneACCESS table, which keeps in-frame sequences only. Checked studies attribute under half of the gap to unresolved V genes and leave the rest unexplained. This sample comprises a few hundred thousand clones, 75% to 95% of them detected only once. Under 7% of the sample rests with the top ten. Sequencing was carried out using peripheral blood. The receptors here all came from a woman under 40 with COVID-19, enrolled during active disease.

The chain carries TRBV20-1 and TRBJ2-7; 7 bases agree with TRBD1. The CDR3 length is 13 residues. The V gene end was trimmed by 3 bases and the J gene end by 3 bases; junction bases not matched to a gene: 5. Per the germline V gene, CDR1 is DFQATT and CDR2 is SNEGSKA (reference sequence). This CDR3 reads CSASPGTVYEQYF. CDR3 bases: TGCAGTGCTAGTCCCGGGACAGTCTACGAGCAGTACTTC.

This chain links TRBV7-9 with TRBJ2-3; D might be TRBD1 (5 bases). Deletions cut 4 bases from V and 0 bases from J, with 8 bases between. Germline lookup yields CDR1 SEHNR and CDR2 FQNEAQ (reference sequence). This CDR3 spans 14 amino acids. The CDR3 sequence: CASSWGLSTDTQYF. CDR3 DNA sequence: TGTGCCAGCAGCTGGGGCCTGAGCACAGATACGCAGTATTTT.

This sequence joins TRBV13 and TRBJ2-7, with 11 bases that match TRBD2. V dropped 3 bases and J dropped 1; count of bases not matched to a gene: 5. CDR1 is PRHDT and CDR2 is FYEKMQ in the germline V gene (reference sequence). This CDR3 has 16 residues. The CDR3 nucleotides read TGTGCCAGCAGCTTGGGGACTAGCGGCTTTTCCTACGAGCAGTACTTC. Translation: CASSLGTSGFSYEQYF.

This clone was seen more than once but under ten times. The CDR3 loop is CASSLVPRDREHEQYF. DNA for the CDR3: TGTGCCAGCAGTTTAGTCCCCCGGGACAGGGAACACGAGCAGTACTTC. This chain uses TRBV28 with TRBJ2-7, with 9 bases fitting TRBD1. The trim removed 2 bases at V and 5 bases at J, leaving 10 bases unmatched. The CDR3 is 16 amino acids. Germline CDR1 MDHEN, CDR2 SYDVKM.

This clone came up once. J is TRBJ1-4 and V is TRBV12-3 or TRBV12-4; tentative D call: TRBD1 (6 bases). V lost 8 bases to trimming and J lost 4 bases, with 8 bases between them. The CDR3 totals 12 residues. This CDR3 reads CASRTDNEKLFF. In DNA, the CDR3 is TGTGCCAGCCGGACAGATAATGAAAAACTGTTTTTT.

CDR3 amino acids: CASSTGTSGYNEQFF. The CDR3 nucleotides are TGCGCCAGCAGTACCGGGACTAGCGGTTACAATGAGCAGTTCTTC. The chain employs TRBV10-1 and TRBJ2-1; 11 nucleotides line up with TRBD2. Germline V CDR1 and CDR2: WNHNN, SYGVQD (reference sequence). The trim removed 5 bases at V and 4 bases at J, leaving 4 bases unmatched. The CDR3 is 15 amino acids.

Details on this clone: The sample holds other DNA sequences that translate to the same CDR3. CDR3 sequence (DNA): TGTGCCAGCTCACCGGGACAGGGCACCTACAATGAGCAGTTCTTC. It is translated as CASSPGQGTYNEQFF. The chain carries TRBV18 and TRBJ2-1, with 9 bases identical to TRBD1. The CDR3 is 15 residues long. Germline V gene sequence: CDR1 KGHSH, CDR2 LQKENI. V gave up 3 bases and J gave up 2 bases; unmatched junction bases: 2.

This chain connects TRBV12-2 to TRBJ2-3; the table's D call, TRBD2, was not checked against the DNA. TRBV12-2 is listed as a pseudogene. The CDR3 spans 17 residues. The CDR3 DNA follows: TGTGCAAGTCGCCCCCTGACGGCGGGAGGGCCCCGAGATACGCAGTATTTT. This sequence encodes CASRPLTAGGPRDTQYF.

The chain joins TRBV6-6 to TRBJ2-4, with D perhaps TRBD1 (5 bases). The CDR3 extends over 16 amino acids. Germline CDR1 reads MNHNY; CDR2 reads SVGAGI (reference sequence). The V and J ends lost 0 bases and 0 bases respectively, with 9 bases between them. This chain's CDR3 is CASSYSGQLAKNIQYF. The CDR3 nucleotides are TGTGCCAGCAGTTACTCGGGGCAGTTAGCCAAAAACATTCAGTACTTC.

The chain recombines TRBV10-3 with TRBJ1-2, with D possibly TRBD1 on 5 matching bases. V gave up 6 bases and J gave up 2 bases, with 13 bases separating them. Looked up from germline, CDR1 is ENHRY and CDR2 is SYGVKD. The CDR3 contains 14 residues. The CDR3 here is CAIRPGTGNYGYTF. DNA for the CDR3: TGTGCCATCAGACCCGGGACTGGAAACTATGGCTACACCTTC.

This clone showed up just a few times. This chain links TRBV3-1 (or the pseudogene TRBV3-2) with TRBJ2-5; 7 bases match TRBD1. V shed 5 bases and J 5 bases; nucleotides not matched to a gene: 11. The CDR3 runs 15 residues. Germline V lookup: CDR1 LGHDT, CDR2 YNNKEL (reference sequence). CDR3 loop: CASSAGGTAGETQYF. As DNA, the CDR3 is TGTGCCAGCAGCGCAGGGGGAACGGCAGGGGAGACCCAGTACTTC.

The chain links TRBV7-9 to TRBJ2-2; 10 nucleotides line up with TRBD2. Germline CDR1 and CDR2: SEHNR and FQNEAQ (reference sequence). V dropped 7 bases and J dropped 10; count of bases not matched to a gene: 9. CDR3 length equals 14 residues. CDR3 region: CASTTTLAGEELFF. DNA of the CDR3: TGTGCCAGCACCACCACTCTAGCGGGAGAGGAGCTGTTTTTT.

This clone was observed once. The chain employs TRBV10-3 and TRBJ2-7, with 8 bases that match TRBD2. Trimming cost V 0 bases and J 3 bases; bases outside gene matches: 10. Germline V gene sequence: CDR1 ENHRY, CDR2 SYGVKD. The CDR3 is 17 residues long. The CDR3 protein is CAISESPRAGGGYEQYF. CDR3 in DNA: TGTGCCATCAGTGAGTCCCCCAGGGCGGGGGGAGGCTACGAGCAGTACTTC.

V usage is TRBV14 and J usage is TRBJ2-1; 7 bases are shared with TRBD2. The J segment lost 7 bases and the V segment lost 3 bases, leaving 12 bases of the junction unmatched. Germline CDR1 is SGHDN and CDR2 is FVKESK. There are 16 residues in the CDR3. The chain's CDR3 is CASSHRLAKKENEQFF. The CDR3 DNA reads TGTGCCAGCAGCCACCGACTAGCAAAAAAGGAGAATGAGCAGTTCTTC.

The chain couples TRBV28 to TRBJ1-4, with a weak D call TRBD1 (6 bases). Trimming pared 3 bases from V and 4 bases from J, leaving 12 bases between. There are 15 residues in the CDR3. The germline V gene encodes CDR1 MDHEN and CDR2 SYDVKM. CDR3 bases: TGTGCCAGCAGTTTCGCGACAGGTCTTAATGAAAAACTGTTTTTT. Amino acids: CASSFATGLNEKLFF.

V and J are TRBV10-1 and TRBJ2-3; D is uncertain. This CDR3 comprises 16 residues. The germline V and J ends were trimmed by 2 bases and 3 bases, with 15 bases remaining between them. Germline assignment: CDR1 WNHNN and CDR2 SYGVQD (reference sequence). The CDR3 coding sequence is TGCGCCAGCAGTGAGGGGTCGGCGGAGTTAACAGATACGCAGTATTTT. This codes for CASSEGSAELTDTQYF.

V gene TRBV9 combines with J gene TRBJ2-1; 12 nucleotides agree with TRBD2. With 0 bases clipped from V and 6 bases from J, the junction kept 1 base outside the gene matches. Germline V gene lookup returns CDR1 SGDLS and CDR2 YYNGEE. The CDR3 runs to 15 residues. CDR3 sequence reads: CASSVGLAGVNEQFF. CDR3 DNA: TGTGCCAGCAGCGTAGGACTAGCGGGAGTCAATGAGCAGTTCTTC.

CDR3 sequence reads: CASSPTDRVGGYTF. The CDR3 DNA follows: TGTGCCAGCTCACCGACAGACAGGGTCGGAGGCTACACCTTC. The genes are TRBV18 and TRBJ1-2; TRBD1 agrees at 7 bases. In germline, CDR1 is KGHSH, CDR2 LQKENI. The CDR3 covers 14 residues. The junction had 9 bases not matched to a gene; V was cut back by 3 bases and J by 8 bases.

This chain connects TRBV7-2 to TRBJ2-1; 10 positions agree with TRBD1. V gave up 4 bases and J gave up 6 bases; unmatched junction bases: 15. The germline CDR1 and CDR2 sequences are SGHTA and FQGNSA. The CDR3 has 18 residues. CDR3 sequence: CASSSLPDAGTGANEQFF. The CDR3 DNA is TGTGCCAGCAGCTCTCTACCCGACGCCGGGACAGGGGCCAATGAGCAGTTCTTC.

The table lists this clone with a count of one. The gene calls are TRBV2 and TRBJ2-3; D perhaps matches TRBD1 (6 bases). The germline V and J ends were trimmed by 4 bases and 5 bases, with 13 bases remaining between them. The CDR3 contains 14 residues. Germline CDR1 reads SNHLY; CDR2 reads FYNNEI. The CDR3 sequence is CASSGYRAGDTQYF. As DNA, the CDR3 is TGTGCCAGCAGTGGCTACAGGGCTGGAGATACGCAGTATTTT.

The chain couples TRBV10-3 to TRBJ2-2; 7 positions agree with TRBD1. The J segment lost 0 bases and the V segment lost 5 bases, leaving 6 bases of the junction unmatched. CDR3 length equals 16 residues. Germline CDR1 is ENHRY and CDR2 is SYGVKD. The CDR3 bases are TGTGCCATCAGTTCACAGGGGTTCGCGAACACCGGGGAGCTGTTTTTT. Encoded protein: CAISSQGFANTGELFF.

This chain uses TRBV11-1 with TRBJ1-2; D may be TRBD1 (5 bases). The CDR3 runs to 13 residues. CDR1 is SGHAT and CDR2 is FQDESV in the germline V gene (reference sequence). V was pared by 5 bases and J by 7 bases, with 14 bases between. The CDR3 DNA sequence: TGTGCCAGCAGCCCGACAGCCCAGATTGGCTACACCTTC. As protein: CASSPTAQIGYTF.

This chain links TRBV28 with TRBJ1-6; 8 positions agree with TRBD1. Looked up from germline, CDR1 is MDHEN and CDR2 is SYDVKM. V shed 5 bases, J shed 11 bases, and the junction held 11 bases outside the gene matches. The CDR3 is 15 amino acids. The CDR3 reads CASSPQDRGIPPLHF. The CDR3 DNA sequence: TGTGCCAGCAGTCCCCAAGACAGGGGAATACCACCCCTCCACTTT.

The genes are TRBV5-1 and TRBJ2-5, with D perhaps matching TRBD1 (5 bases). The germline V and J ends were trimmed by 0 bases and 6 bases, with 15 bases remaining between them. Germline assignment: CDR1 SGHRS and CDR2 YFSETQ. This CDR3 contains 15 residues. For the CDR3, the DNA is TGCGCCAGCAGCTTGGATACCCCCCCAGGGAAGACCCAGTACTTC. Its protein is CASSLDTPPGKTQYF.